This TCR beta chain comes out of a study of blood T cell repertoires in COVID-19. Study in general: Symptom resolution, clearance, or two negative PCRs marked donors in Cohort 3 as recovered.

Clones were read by immunoSEQ multiplex PCR, and TCRdb kept only the in-frame ones, dropping some. The sample has 300,000 to 450,000 clones; 70% to 90% are singletons. CDR1 is MNHNS, CDR2 SASEGT, per germline. The ends lost 0 bases at V and 3 bases at J; junction bases unmatched: 1. This CDR3 comprises 16 residues. This sequence was found in a man between 40 and 49 years old in a cohort exposed to, infected with or recovered from COVID-19 (not recorded which). The chain couples TRBV6-1 to TRBJ2-3, with 12 bases lining up with TRBD2. Input material: PBMCs or T cells enriched from blood (not recorded which). The CDR3 region is CASSEALAGGTDTQYF. CDR3 nucleotide sequence: TGTGCCAGCAGTGAAGCCCTAGCGGGAGGGACAGATACGCAGTATTTT.